This entry lists 4 T cell receptor beta chains sequenced from one sample in a study of identifying expanded T cells in peripheral blood. Libraries were prepared by immunoSEQ multiplex PCR; TCRdb keeps only in-frame clonotypes and omits some of them. Of around 120,000 clones listed, roughly 89% are singletons. The sequencing input was blood. The receptor source for this set is a person between 18 and 70 years old in good health.

Only one count was recorded for this clone. This chain joins TRBV6-5 and TRBJ2-3, with TRBD2 matching over 10 bases. The ends lost 4 bases at V and 1 base at J; junction bases unmatched: 2. There are 15 residues in the CDR3. Germline V lookup: CDR1 MNHEY, CDR2 SVGAGI. The CDR3 loop is CASSSGTSGTDTQYF. DNA of the CDR3: TGTGCCAGCAGTTCGGGGACTAGCGGCACAGATACGCAGTATTTT.

The V call is TRBV5-8, the J call TRBJ2-3; 7 bases map to TRBD2. V shed 5 bases, J shed 4 bases, and the junction held 7 bases outside the gene matches. Germline V lookup: CDR1 SGHTS, CDR2 YDEGEE. This CDR3 contains 14 residues. The CDR3 nucleotides read TGTGCCAGCAGACCGAGACTAGCCTCAGATACGCAGTATTTT. Amino acid sequence: CASRPRLASDTQYF. Looking up the rest from reference TRBV5-8 and TRBJ2-3 gives the full variable domain: EAGVTQSPTHLIKTRGQQATLRCSPISGHTSVYWYQQALGLGLQFLLWYDEGEERNRGNFPPRFSGRQFPNYSSELNVNALELEDSALYLCASRPRLASDTQYFGPGTRLTVL.

V usage is TRBV6-6 and J usage is TRBJ1-3; D is possibly TRBD1 (6 bases). Trimming pared 8 bases from V and 3 bases from J, leaving 17 bases between. CDR1 is MNHNY, CDR2 SVGAGI, per germline (reference sequence). The CDR3 spans 15 residues. In DNA, the CDR3 is TGTGCCAGCCGGAGAGGACAGATAGATGGAAACACCATATATTTT. Translation gives CASRRGQIDGNTIYF.

Worth noting for this clone: One end of the junction varies from germline; a read error may be responsible. The chain carries TRBV6-6 and TRBJ2-1; TRBD1 agrees at 7 bases. This CDR3 contains 13 residues. Germline values: CDR1 MNHNY, CDR2 SVGAGI (reference sequence). The CDR3 bases are TGTGCCAGCAACCCCGACCGGGACAGACCGCCGGTCTTC. It is translated as CASNPDRDRPPVF.